This T cell receptor beta chain was recorded in a study of blood T cells in healthy people across ages. V dropped 0 bases and J dropped 2; count of bases not matched to a gene: 6. The CDR3 spans 16 residues. The germline V gene encodes CDR1 MNHEY and CDR2 SVGAGI. Donor samples were obtained from healthy Caucasian individuals from Russia, aged 6 to 90. Primers used in a second PCR of about 6 to 11 cycles were a sample-barcoded 5' primer and a J-beta primer mix. Sequencing of every sample gave 2.5 million or more CDR3-containing paired-end reads. From the 5' RACE reads, TCRdb called clonotypes with MiXCR, one entry per CDR3 protein. Of fewer than 900,000 distinct CDR3 sequences detected, 49% appear once; the ten largest clones hold 30% to 40%.

The source is a woman aged 60-70 years in good health. The sample was blood. V gene TRBV6-5 combines with J gene TRBJ1-2, with 7 bases fitting TRBD1. In DNA, the CDR3 is TGTGCCAGCAGTTACTCGCGCCCGACAGGGAACTATGGCTACACCTTC. This encodes CASSYSRPTGNYGYTF.